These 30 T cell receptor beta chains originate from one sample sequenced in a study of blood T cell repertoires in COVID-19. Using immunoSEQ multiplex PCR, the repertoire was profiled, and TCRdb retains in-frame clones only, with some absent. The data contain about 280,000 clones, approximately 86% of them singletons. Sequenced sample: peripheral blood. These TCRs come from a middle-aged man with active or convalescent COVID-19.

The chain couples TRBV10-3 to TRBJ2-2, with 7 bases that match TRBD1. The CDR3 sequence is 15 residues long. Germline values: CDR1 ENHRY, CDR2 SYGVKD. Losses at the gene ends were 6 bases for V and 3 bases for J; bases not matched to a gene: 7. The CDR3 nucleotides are TGTGCCATCAGCAATCGGGACAGAGACACCGGGGAGCTGTTTTTT. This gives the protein CAISNRDRDTGELFF.

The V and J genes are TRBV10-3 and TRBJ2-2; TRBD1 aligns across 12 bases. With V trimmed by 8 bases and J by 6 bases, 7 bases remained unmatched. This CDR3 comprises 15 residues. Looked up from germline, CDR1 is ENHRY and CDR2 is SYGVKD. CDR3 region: CAIGPGQGASGELFF. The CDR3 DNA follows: TGTGCCATCGGACCGGGACAGGGGGCCTCCGGGGAGCTGTTTTTT.

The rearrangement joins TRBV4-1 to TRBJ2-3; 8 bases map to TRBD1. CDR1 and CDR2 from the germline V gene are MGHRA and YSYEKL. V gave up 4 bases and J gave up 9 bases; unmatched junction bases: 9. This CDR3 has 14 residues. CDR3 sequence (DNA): TGCGCCAGCAGCCCCGATGAAGACAGGGGCACGCAGTATTTT. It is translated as CASSPDEDRGTQYF.

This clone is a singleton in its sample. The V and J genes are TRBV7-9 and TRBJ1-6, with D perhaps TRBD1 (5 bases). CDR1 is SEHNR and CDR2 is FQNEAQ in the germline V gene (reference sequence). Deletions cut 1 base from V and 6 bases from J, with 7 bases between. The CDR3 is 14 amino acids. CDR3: CASSLETVNSPLHF. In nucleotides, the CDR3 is TGTGCCAGCAGCTTAGAGACAGTTAATTCACCCCTCCACTTT.

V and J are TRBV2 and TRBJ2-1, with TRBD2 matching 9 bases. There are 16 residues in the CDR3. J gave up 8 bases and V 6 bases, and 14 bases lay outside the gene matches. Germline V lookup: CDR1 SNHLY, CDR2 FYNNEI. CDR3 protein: CASRKLAGGPSDEQFF. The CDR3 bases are TGTGCCAGCAGGAAGTTGGCGGGAGGGCCGTCGGATGAGCAGTTCTTC.

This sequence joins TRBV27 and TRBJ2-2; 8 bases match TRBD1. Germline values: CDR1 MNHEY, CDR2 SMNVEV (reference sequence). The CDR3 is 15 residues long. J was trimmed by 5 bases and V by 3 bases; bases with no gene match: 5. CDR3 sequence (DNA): TGTGCCAGCAGTTTGACAGGGGTGGCGACCGGGGAGCTGTTTTTT. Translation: CASSLTGVATGELFF.

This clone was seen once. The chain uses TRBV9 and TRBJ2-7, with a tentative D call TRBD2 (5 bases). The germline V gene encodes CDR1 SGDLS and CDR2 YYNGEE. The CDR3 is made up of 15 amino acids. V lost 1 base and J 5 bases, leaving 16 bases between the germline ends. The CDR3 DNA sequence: TGTGCCAGCAGCGTACGTGGGGAAGAAGCGGACGAGCAGTACTTC. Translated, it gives CASSVRGEEADEQYF.

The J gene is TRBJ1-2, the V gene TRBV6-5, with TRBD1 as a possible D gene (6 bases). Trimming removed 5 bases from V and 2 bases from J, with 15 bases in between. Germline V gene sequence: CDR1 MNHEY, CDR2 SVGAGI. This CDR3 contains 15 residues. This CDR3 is CASSPFRGANYGYTF. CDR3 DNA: TGTGCCAGCAGTCCCTTCCGGGGGGCAAACTATGGCTACACCTTC.

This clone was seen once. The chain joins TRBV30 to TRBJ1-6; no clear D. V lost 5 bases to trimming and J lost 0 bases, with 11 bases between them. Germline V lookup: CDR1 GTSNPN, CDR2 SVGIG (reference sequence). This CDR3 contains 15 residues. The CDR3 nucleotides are TGTGCCTGGCGCTCCCTGAGCTCCTATAATTCACCCCTCCACTTT. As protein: CAWRSLSSYNSPLHF.

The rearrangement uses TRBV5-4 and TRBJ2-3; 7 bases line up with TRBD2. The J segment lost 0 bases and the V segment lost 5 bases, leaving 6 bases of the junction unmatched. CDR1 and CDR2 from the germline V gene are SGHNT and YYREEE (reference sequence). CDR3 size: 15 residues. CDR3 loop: CASRPSGGSTDTQYF. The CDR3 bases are TGTGCCAGCAGACCATCGGGGGGTAGCACAGATACGCAGTATTTT.

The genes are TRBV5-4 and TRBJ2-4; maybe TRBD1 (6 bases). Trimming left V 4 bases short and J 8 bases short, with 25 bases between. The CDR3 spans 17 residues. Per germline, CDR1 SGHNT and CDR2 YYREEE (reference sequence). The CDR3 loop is CASSPLPRGTGGDIQYF. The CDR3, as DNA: TGTGCCAGCAGCCCCCTCCCGAGGGGGACCGGTGGGGACATTCAGTACTTC. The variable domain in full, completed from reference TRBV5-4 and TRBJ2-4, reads ETGVTQSPTHLIKTRGQQVTLRCSSQSGHNTVSWYQQALGQGPQFIFQYYREEENGRGNFPPRFSGLQFPNYSSELNVNALELDDSALYLCASSPLPRGTGGDIQYFGAGTRLSVL.

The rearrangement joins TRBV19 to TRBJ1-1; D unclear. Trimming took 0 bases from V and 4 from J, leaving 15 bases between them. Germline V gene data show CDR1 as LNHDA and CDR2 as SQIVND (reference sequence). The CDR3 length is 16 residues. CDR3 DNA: TGTGCCAGTAGTATAGAACGTCCTACTCGAGGCACTGAAGCTTTCTTT. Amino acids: CASSIERPTRGTEAFF.

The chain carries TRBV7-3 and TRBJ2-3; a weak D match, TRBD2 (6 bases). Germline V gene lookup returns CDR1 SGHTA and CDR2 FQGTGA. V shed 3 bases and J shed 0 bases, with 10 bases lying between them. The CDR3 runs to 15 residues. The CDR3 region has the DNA TGTGCCAGCAGCTTCACGGGAGCTAGCACAGATACGCAGTATTTT. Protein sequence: CASSFTGASTDTQYF.

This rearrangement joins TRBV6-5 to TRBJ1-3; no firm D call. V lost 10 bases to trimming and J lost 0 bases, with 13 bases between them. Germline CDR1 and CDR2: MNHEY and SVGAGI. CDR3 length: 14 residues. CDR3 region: CAIQQIFSGNTIYF. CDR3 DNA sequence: TGTGCCATACAACAGATCTTCTCTGGAAACACCATATATTTT.

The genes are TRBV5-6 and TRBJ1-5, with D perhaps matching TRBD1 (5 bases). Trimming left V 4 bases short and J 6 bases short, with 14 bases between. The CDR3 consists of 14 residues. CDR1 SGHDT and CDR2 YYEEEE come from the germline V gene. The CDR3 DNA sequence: TGTGCCAGCAGCGCTGGGGGGGACGGTCAGCCCCAGCATTTT. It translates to CASSAGGDGQPQHF.

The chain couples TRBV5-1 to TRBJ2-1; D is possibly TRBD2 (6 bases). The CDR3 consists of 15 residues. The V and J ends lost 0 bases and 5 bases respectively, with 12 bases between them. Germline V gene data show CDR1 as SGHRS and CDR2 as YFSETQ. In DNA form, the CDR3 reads TGCGCCAGCAGCTTGGGGACTACCCGTAACAATGAGCAGTTCTTC. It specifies CASSLGTTRNNEQFF.

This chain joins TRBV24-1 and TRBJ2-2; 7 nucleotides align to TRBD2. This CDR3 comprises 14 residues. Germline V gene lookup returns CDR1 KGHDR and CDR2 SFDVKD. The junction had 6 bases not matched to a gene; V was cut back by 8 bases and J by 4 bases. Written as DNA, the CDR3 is TGTGCCACCAAGGGGAGGGCCCCCACCGGGGAGCTGTTTTTT. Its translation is CATKGRAPTGELFF.

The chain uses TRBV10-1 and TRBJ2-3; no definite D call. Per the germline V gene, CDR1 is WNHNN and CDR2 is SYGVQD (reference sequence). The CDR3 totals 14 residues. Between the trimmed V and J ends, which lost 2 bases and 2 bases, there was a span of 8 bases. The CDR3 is CASSETPITDTQYF. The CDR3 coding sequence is TGCGCCAGCAGTGAGACTCCTATCACAGATACGCAGTATTTT.

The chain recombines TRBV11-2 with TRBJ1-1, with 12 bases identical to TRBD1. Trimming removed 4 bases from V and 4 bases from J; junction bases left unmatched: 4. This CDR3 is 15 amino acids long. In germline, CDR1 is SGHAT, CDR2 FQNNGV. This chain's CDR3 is CASSSGQGALTEAFF. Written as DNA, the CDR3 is TGTGCCAGCAGCTCGGGACAGGGGGCACTCACTGAAGCTTTCTTT.

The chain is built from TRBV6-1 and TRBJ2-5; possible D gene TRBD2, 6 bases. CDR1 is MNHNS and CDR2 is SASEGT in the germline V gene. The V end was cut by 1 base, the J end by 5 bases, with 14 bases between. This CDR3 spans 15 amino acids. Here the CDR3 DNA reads TGTGCCAGCAGTGAAGGTAGCGGCGTCACGGAGACCCAGTACTTC. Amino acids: CASSEGSGVTETQYF.

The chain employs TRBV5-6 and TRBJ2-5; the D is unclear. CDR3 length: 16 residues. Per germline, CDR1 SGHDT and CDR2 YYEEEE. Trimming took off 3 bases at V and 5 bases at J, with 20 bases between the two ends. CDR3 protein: CASSSTKTDPGETQYF. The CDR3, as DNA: TGTGCCAGCAGCTCTACCAAGACCGACCCCGGGGAGACCCAGTACTTC. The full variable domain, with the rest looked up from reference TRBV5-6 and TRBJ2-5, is DAGVTQSPTHLIKTRGQQVTLRCSPKSGHDTVSWYQQALGQGPQFIFQYYEEEERQRGNFPDRFSGHQFPNYSSELNVNALLLGDSALYLCASSSTKTDPGETQYFGPGTRLLVL.

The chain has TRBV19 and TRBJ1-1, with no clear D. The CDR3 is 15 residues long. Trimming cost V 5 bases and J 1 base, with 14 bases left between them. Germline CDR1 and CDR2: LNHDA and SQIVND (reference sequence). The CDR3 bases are TGTGCCAGTAGTCACCTCTTGAGCCAGAACACTGAAGCTTTCTTT. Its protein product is CASSHLLSQNTEAFF. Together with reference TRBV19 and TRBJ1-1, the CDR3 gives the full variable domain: DGGITQSPKYLFRKEGQNVTLSCEQNLNHDAMYWYRQDPGQGLRLIYYSQIVNDFQKGDIAEGYSVSREKKESFPLTVTSAQKNPTAFYLCASSHLLSQNTEAFFGQGTRLTVV.

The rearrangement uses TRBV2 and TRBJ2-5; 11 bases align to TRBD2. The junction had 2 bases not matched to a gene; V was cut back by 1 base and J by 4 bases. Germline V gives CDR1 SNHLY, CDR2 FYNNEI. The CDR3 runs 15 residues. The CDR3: CASSEGSGGGETQYF. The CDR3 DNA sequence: TGTGCCAGCAGTGAAGGTAGCGGGGGGGGAGAGACCCAGTACTTC.

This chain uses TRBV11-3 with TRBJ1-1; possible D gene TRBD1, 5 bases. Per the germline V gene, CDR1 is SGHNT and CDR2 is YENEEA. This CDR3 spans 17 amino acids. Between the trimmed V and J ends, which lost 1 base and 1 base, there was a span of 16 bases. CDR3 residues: CASSLGVTDPPNTEAFF. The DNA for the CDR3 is TGTGCCAGCAGCTTAGGAGTGACAGACCCCCCGAACACTGAAGCTTTCTTT.

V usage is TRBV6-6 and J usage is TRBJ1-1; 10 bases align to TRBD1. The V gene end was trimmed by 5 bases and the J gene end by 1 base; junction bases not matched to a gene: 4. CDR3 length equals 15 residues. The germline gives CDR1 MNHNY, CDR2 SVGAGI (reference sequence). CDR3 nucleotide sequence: TGTGCCAGCAGTCTAAGGGACAGGGGGAACACTGAAGCTTTCTTT. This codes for CASSLRDRGNTEAFF.

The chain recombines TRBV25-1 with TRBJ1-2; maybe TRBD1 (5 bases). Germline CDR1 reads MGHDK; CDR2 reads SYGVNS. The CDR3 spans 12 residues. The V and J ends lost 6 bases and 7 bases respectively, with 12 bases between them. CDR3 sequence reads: CASRGGSFGYTF. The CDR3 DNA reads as TGTGCCAGCAGGGGGGGGAGCTTTGGCTACACCTTC.

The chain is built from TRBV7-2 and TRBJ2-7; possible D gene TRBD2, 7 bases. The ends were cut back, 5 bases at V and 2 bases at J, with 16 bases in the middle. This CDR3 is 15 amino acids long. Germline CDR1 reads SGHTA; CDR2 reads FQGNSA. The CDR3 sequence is CASSRPAGAAYEQYF. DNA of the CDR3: TGTGCCAGCAGCAGACCCGCGGGGGCCGCCTACGAGCAGTACTTC. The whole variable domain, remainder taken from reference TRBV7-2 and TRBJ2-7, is GAGVSQSPSNKVTEKGKDVELRCDPISGHTALYWYRQSLGQGLEFLIYFQGNSAPDKSGLPSDRFSAERTGGSVSTLTIQRTQQEDSAVYLCASSRPAGAAYEQYFGPGTRLTVT.

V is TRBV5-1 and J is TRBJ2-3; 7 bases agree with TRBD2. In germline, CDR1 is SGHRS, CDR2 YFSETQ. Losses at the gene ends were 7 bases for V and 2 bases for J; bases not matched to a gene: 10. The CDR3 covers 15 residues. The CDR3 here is CASGLTGTNTDTQYF. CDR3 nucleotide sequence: TGCGCCAGCGGTTTAACCGGGACTAACACAGATACGCAGTATTTT. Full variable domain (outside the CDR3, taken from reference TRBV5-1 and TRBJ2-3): KAGVTQTPRYLIKTRGQQVTLSCSPISGHRSVSWYQQTPGQGLQFLFEYFSETQRNKGNFPGRFSGRQFSNSRSEMNVSTLELGDSALYLCASGLTGTNTDTQYFGPGTRLTVL.

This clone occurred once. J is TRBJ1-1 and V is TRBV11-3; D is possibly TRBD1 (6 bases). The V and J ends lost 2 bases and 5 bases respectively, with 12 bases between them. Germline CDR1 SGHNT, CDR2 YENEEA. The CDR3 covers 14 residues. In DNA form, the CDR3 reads TGTGCCAGCAGCTTACTACAGGGAGAAACTGAAGCTTTCTTT. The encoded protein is CASSLLQGETEAFF.

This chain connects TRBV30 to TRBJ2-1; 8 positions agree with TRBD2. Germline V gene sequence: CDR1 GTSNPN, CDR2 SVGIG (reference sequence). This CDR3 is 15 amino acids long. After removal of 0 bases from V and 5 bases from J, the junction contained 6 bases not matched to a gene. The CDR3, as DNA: TGTGCCTGGAGTGTACGGGCGGGAGGTAACAATGAGCAGTTCTTC. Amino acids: CAWSVRAGGNNEQFF.